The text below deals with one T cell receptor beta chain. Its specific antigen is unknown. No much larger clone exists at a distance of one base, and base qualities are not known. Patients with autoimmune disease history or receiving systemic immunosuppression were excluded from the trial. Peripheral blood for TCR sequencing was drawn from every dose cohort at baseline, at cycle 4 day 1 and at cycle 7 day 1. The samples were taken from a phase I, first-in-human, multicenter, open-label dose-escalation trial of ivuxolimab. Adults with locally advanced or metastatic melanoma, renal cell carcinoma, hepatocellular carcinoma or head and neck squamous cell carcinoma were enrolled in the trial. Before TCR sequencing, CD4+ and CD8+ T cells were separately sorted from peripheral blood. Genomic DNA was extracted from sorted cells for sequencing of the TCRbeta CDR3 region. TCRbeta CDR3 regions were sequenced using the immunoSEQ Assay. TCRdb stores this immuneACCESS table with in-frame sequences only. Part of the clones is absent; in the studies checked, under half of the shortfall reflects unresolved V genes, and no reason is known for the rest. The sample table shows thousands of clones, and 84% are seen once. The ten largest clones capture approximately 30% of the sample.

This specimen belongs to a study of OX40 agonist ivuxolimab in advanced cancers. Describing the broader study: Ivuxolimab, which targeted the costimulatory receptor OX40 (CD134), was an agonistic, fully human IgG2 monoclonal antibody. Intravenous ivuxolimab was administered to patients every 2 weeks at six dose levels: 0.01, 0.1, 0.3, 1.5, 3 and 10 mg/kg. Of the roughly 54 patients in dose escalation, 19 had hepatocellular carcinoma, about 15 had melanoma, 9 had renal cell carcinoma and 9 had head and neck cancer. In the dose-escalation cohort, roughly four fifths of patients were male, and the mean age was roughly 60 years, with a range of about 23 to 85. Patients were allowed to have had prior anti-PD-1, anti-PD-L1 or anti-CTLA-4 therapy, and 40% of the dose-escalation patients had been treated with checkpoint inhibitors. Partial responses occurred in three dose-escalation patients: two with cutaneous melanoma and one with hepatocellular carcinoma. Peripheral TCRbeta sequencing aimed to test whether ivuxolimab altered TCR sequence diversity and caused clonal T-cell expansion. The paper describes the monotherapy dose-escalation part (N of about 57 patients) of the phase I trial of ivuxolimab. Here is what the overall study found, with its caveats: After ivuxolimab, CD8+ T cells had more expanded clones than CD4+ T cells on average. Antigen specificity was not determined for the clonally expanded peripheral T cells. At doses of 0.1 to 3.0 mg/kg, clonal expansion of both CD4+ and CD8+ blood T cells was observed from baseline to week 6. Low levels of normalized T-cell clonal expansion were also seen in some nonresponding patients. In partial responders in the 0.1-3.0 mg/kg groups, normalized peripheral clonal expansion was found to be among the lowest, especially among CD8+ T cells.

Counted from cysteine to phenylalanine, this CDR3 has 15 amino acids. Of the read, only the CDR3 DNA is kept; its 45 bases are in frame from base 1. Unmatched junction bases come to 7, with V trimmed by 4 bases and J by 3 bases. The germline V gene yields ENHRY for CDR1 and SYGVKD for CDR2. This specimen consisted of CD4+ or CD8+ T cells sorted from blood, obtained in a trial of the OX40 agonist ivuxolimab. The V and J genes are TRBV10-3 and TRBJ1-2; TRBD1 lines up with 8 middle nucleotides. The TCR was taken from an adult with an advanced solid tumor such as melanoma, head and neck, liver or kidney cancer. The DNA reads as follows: TGTGCCATCAGTGGGGGACAGGATGGGGACTATGGCTACACCTTC. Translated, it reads CAISGGQDGDYGYTF.